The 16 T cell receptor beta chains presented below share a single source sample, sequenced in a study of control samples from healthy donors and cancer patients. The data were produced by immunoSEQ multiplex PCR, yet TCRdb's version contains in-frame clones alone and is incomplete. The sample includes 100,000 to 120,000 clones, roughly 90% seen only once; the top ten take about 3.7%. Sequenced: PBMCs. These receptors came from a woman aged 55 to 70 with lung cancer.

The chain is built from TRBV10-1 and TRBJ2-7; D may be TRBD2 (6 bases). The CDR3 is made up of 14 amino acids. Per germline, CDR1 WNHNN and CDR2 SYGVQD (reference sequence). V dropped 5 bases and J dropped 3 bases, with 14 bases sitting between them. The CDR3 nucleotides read TGCGCCAGCAGTCCCGGAGGGGCGTGCTACGAGCAGTACTTC. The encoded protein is CASSPGGACYEQYF.

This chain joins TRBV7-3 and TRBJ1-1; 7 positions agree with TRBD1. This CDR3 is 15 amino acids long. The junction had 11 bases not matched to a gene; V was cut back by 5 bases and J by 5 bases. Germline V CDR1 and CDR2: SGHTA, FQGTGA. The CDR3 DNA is TGTGCCAGCAGCCCTCAACAGGGGTTGATAACTGAAGCTTTCTTT. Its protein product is CASSPQQGLITEAFF.

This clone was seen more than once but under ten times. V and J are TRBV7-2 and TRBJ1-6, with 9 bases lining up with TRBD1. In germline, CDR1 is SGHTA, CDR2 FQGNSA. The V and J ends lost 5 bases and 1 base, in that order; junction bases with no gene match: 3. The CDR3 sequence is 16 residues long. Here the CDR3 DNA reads TGTGCCAGCAGCCTGGGACAGGGATCCTATAATTCACCCCTCCACTTT. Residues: CASSLGQGSYNSPLHF.

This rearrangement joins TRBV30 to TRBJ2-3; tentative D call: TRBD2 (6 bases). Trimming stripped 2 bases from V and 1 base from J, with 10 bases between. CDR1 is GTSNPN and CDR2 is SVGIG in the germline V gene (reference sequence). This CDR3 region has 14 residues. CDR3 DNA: TGTGCCTGGAGTTTCCCGGGGGGCACAGATACGCAGTATTTT. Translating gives CAWSFPGGTDTQYF.

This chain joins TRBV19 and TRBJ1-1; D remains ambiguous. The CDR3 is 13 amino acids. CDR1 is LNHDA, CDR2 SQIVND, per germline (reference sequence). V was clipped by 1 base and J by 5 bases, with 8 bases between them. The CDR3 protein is CASSIGRETEAFF. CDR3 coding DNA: TGTGCCAGTAGTATAGGAAGAGAAACTGAAGCTTTCTTT.

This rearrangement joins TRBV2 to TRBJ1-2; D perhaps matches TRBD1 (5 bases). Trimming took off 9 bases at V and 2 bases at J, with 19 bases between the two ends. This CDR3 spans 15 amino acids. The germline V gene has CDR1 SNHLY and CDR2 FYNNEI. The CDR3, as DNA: TGTGCCAGTATGTCAGGGCAGGGTTTAAACTATGGCTACACCTTC. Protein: CASMSGQGLNYGYTF.

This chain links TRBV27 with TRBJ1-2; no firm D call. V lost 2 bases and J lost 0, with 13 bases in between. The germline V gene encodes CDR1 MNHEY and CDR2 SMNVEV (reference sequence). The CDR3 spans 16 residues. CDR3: CASSLQSPTPNYGYTF. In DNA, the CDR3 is TGTGCCAGCAGTTTACAATCCCCAACGCCTAACTATGGCTACACCTTC.

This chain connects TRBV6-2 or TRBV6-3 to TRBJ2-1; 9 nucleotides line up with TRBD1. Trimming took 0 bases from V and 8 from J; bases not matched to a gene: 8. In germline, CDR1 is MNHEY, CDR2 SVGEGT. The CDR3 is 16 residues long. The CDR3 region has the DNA TGTGCCAGCAGTTACTCGAACAGGGGGCGCAGGGATGAGCAGTTCTTC. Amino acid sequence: CASSYSNRGRRDEQFF.

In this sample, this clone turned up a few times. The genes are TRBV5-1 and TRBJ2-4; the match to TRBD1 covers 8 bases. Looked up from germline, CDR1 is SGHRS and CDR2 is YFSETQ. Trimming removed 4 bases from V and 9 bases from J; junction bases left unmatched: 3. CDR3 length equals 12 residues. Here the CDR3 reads CASSTGGGIQYF. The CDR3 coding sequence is TGCGCCAGCAGCACAGGGGGTGGCATTCAGTACTTC.

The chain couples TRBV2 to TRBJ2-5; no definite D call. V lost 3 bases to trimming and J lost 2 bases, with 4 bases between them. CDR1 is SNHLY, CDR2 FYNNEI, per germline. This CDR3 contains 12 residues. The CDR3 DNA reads TGTGCCAGCAGTGAGGGGCAAGAGACCCAGTACTTC. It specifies CASSEGQETQYF.

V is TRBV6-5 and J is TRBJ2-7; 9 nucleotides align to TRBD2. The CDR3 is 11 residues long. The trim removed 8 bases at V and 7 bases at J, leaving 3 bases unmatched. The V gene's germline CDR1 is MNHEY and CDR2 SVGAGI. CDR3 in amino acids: CASQGLAEQYF. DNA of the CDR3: TGTGCCAGCCAGGGACTAGCTGAGCAGTACTTC.

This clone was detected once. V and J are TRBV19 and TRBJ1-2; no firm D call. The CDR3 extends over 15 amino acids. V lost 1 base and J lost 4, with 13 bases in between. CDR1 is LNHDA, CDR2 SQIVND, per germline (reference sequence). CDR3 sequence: CASSIAYRPRYGYTF. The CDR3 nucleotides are TGTGCCAGTAGTATAGCGTACAGACCTCGCTATGGCTACACCTTC.

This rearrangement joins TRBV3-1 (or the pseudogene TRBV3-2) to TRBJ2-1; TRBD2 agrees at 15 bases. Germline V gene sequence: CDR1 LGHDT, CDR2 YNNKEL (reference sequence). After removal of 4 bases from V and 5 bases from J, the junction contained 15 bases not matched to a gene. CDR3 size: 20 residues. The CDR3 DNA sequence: TGTGCCAGCAGCCCTCGGACTAGCGGGGGGGCAAGACCATTAAACAATGAGCAGTTCTTC. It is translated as CASSPRTSGGARPLNNEQFF.

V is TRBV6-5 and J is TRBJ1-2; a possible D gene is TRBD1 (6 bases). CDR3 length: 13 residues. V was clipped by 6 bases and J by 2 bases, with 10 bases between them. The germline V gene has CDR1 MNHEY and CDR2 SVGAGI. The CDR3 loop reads CASRGTPNYGYTF. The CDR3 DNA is TGTGCCAGCAGGGGGACACCGAACTATGGCTACACCTTC.

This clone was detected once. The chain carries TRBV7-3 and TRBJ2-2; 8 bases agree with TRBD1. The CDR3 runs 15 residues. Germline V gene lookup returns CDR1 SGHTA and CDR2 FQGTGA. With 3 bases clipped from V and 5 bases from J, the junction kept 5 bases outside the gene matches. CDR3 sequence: CASSFPGGWTGELFF. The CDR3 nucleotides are TGTGCCAGCAGCTTTCCAGGGGGCTGGACCGGGGAGCTGTTTTTT.

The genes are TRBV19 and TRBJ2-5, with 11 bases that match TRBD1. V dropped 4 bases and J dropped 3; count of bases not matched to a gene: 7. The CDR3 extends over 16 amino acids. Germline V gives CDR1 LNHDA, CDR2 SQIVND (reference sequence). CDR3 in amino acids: CASSTGTGGLEETQYF. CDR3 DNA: TGTGCCAGTAGTACGGGGACAGGGGGTTTGGAAGAGACCCAGTACTTC.